This T cell receptor beta chain derives from a study of T cells in Graves' hyperthyroidism and ophthalmopathy. About the research overall: Peripheral blood was acquired at first diagnosis, ahead of any therapy whatsoever.

The sample holds many counts of this clonotype. Antigen: not known. PBMCs stemmed from 10 ml fresh peripheral blood. The study's findings and limits: Model predictions of ophthalmopathy came a median approximately 6.5 months before onset. Ophthalmopathy cases were set apart from stable hyperthyroidism by a 13 V-J model.

Amplification of TCR beta CDR3 regions was performed using RNA transcripts as template. The TCR CDR3 was amplified in a first-round RT-PCR using the HTBI primer set. TCRdb redid the calling of the multiplex PCR reads with MiXCR, one entry per CDR3 protein. The sample gives about 350,000 distinct CDR3 sequences, approximately 15% of which show up once; about 22% is in the top ten. The V end lost 6 bases, the J end lost 5 bases, and 19 bases lay between the germline ends. The CDR3 length is 14 residues. Germline assignment: CDR1 DFQATT and CDR2 SNEGSKA (reference sequence). The specimen was blood. The TCR was taken from a woman aged 25 to 39 with Graves' hyperthyroidism. V and J are TRBV20-1 and TRBJ2-5; the D gene is possibly TRBD2 (7 bases). The CDR3 spells CSANRGGRGETQYF. The CDR3 coding sequence is TGCAGTGCGAACCGCGGGGGCCGGGGGGAGACCCAGTACTTC.